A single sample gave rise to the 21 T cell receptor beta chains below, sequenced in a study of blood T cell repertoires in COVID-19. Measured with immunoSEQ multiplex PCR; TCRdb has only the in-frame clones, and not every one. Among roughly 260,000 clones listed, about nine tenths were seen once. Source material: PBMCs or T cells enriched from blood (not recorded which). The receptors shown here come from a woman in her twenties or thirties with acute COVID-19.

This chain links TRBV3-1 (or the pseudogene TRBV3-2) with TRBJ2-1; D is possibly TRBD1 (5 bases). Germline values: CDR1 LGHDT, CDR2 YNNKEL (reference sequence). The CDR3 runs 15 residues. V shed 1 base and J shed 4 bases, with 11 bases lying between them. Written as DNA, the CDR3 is TGTGCCAGCAGCCAAGCAGGGTCACCATACAATGAGCAGTTCTTC. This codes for CASSQAGSPYNEQFF.

The CDR3 reads CASSFPGQDLREQYF. CDR3 DNA: TGTGCCAGCAGCTTTCCGGGACAGGACCTACGCGAGCAGTACTTC. The rearrangement joins TRBV7-2 to TRBJ2-7; 8 nucleotides match TRBD1. V was pared by 3 bases and J by 6 bases, with 10 bases of the junction left unmatched. The CDR3 covers 15 residues. Germline V gene sequence: CDR1 SGHTA, CDR2 FQGNSA.

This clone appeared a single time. CDR3 sequence: CASSEEAGPYEQYF. CDR3 DNA sequence: TGTGCCAGCAGTGAAGAGGCAGGGCCCTACGAGCAGTACTTC. The rearrangement links TRBV2 to TRBJ2-7; D is perhaps TRBD1 (5 bases). CDR3 length equals 14 residues. Germline V gene data show CDR1 as SNHLY and CDR2 as FYNNEI. The V gene lost 1 base and the J gene lost 2 bases, with 9 bases spanning the gap. The variable domain in full, completed from reference TRBV2 and TRBJ2-7, reads EPEVTQTPSHQVTQMGQEVILRCVPISNHLYFYWYRQILGQKVEFLVSFYNNEISEKSEIFDDQFSVERPDGSNFTLKIRSTKLEDSAMYFCASSEEAGPYEQYFGPGTRLTVT.

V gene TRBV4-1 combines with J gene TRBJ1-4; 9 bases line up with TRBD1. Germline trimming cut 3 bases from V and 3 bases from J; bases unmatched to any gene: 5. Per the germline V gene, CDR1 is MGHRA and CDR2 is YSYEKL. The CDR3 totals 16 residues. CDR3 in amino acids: CASSQPNRGPNEKLFF. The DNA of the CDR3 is TGCGCCAGCAGCCAGCCCAACAGGGGGCCTAATGAAAAACTGTTTTTT.

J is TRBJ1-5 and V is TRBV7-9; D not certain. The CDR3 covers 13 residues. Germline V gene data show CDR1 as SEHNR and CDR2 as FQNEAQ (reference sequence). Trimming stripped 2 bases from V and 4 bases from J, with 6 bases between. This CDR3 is CASSLSQNQPQHF. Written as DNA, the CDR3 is TGTGCCAGCAGCTTATCCCAAAATCAGCCCCAGCATTTT. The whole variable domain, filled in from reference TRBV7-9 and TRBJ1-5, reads DTGVSQNPRHKITKRGQNVTFRCDPISEHNRLYWYRQTLGQGPEFLTYFQNEAQLEKSRLLSDRFSAERPKGSFSTLEIQRTEQGDSAMYLCASSLSQNQPQHFGDGTRLSIL.

The CDR3 sequence: CASSYTTSGVYNEQFF. CDR3 sequence (DNA): TGTGCCAGCAGTTACACGACTAGCGGGGTCTACAATGAGCAGTTCTTC. The chain combines TRBV6-2 or TRBV6-3 with TRBJ2-1; TRBD2 agrees at 11 bases. J lost 3 bases, V lost 2 bases, and 3 bases had no gene match. Germline-derived CDR1 and CDR2 are MNHEY and SVGEGT. CDR3 length: 16 residues.

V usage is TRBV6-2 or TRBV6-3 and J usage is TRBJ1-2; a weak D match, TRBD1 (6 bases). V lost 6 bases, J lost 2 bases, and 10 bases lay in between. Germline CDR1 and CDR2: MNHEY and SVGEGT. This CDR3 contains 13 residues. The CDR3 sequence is CASSRTVNYGYTF. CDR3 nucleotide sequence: TGTGCCAGCAGCCGGACAGTAAACTATGGCTACACCTTC.

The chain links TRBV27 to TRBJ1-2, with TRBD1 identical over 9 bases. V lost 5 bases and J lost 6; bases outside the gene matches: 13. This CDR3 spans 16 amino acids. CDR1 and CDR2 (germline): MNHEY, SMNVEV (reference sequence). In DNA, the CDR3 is TGTGCCAGCAGTCCACAACGGACAGGGGTTTTCAATGGCTACACCTTC. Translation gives CASSPQRTGVFNGYTF.

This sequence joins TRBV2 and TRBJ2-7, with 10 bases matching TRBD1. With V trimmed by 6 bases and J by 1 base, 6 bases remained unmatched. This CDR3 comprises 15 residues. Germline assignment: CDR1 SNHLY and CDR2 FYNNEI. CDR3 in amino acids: CASRSPGQGSYEQYF. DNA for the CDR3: TGTGCCAGCAGAAGTCCGGGACAGGGGTCCTACGAGCAGTACTTC.

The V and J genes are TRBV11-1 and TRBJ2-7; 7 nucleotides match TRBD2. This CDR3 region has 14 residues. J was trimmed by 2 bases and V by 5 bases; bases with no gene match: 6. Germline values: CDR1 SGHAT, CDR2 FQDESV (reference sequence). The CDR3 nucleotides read TGTGCCAGCAGCGGGAGGGGCTTGGCCTACGAGCAGTACTTC. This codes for CASSGRGLAYEQYF.

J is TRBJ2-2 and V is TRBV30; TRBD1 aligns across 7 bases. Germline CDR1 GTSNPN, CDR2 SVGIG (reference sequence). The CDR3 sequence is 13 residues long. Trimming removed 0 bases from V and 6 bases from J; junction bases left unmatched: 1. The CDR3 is CAWSVQGAGELFF. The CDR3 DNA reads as TGTGCCTGGAGTGTCCAGGGGGCCGGGGAGCTGTTTTTT. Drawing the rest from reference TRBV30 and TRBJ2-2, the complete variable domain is SQTIHQWPATLVQPVGSPLSLECTVEGTSNPNLYWYRQAAGRGLQLLFYSVGIGQISSEVPQNLSASRPQDRQFILSSKKLLLSDSGFYLCAWSVQGAGELFFGEGSRLTVL.

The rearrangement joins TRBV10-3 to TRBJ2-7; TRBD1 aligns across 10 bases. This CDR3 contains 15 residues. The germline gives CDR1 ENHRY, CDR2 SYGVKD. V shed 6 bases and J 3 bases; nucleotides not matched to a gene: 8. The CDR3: CAISRRGTGVYEQYF. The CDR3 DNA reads TGTGCCATCAGCCGAAGAGGGACAGGGGTCTACGAGCAGTACTTC.

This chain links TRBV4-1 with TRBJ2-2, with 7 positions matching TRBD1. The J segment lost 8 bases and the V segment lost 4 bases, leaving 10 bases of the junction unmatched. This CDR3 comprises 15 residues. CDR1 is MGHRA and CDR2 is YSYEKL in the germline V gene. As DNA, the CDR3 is TGCGCCAGCAGCCCGAGACAGGGTTTCAATGGGGAGCTGTTTTTT. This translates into CASSPRQGFNGELFF.

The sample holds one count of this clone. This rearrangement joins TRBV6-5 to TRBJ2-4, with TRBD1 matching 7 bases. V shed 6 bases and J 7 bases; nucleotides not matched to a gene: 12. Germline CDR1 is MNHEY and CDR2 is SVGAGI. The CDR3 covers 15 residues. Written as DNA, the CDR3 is TGTGCCAGCAGGACGACGACAGGGAGAGGGAACATTCAGTACTTC. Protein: CASRTTTGRGNIQYF.

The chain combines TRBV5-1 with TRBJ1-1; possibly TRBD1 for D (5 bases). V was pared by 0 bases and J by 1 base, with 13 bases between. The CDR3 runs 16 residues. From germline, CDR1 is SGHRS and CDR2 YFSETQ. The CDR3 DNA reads TGCGCCAGCAGCTTGGAGGTTCGGACATCGAACACTGAAGCTTTCTTT. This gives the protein CASSLEVRTSNTEAFF.

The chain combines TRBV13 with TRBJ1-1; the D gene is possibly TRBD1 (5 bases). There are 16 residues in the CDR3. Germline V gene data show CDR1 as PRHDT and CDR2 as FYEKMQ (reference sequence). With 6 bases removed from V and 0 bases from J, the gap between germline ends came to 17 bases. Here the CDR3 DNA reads TGTGCCAGCAGTCCTGACAGCGGGATATTGAACACTGAAGCTTTCTTT. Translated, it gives CASSPDSGILNTEAFF.

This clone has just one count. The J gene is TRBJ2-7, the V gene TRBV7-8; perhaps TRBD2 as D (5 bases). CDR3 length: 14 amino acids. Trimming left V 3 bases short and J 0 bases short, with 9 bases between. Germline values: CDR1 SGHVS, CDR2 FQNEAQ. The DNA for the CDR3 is TGTGCCAGCAGCTTGGACGGAGGCTCCTACGAGCAGTACTTC. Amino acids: CASSLDGGSYEQYF.

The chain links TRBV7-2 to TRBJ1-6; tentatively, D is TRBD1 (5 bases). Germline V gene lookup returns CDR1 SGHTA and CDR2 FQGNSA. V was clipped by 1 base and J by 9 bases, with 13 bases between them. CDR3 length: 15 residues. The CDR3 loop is CASSLEGRAGSPLHF. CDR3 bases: TGTGCCAGCAGCTTAGAGGGCAGGGCCGGTTCACCCCTCCACTTT.

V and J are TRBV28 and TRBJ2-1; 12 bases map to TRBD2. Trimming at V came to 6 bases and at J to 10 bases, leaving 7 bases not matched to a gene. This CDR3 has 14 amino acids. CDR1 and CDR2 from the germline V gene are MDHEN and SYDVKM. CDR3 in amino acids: CASSPRLAGVEQFF. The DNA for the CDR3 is TGTGCCAGCAGCCCCAGACTAGCGGGAGTCGAGCAGTTCTTC.

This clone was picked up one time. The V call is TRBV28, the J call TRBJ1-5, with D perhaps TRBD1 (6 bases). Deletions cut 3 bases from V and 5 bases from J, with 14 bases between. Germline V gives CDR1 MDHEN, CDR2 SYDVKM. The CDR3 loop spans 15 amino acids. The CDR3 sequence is CASSLAGVGDQPQHF. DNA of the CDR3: TGTGCCAGCAGTTTGGCAGGGGTCGGGGATCAGCCCCAGCATTTT. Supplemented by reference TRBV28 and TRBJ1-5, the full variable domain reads DVKVTQSSRYLVKRTGEKVFLECVQDMDHENMFWYRQDPGLGLRLIYFSYDVKMKEKGDIPEGYSVSREKKERFSLILESASTNQTSMYLCASSLAGVGDQPQHFGDGTRLSIL.

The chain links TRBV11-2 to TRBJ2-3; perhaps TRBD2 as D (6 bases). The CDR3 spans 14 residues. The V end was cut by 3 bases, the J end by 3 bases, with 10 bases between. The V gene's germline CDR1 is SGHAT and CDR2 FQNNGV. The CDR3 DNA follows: TGTGCCAGCAGCTTGGCTAGCGCAACAGATACGCAGTATTTT. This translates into CASSLASATDTQYF.